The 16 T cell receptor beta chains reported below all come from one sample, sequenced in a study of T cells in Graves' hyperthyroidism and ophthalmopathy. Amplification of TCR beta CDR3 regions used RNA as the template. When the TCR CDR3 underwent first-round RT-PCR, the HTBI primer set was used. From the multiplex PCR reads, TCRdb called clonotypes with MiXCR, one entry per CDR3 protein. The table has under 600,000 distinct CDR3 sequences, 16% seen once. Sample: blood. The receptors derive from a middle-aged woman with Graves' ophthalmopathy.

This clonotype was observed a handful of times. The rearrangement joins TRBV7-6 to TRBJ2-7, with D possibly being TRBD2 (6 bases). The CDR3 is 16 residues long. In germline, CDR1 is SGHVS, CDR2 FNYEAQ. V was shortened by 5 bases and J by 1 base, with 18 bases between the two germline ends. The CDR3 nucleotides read TGTGCCAGCAGCGCTTCACGGGAGACCCTTTCCTACGAGCAGTACTTC. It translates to CASSASRETLSYEQYF.

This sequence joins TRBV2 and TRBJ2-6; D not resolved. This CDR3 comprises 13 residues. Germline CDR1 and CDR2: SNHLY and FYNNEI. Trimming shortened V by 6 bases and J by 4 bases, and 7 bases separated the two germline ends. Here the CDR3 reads CASSVVGANVLTF. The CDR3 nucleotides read TGTGCCAGCAGCGTTGTAGGGGCCAACGTCCTGACTTTC.

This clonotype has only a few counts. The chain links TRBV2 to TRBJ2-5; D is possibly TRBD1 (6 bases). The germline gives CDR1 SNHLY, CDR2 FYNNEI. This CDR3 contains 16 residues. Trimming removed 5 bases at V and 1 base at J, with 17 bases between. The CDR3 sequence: CASSTTGMVLQETQYF. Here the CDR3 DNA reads TGTGCCAGCAGTACCACAGGGATGGTACTCCAAGAGACCCAGTACTTC.

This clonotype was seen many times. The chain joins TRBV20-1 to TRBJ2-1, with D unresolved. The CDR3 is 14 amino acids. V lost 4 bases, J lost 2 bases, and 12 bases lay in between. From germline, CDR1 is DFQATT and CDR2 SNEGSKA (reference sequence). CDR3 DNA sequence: TGCAGTGCTAAGGCCCGTATGGCCTACAATGAGCAGTTCTTC. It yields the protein CSAKARMAYNEQFF.

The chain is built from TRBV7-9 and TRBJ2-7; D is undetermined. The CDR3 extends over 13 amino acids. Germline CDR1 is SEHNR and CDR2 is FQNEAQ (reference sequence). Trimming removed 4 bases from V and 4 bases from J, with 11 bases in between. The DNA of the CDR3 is TGTGCCAGCAGCTCCCTCGGGCGTTACGAGCAGTACTTC. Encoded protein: CASSSLGRYEQYF.

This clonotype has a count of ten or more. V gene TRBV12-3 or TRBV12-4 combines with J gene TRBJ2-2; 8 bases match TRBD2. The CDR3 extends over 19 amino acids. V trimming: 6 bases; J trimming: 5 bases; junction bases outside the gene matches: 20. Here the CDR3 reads CASSRTPGLVLPATGELFF. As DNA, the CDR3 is TGTGCCAGCAGCCGCACCCCGGGACTAGTATTACCCGCTACCGGGGAGCTGTTTTTT.

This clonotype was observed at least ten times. CDR3 amino acids: CASSLVGLGQPQHF. CDR3 coding DNA: TGTGCCAGCAGCTTGGTGGGTCTTGGTCAGCCCCAGCATTTT. V usage is TRBV12-3 or TRBV12-4 and J usage is TRBJ1-5, with D unclear. The CDR3 is 14 amino acids. Trimming left V 6 bases short and J 6 bases short, with 15 bases between.

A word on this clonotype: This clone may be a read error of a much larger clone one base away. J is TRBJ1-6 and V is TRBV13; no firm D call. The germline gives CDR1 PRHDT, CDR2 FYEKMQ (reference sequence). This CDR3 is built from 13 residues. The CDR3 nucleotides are TGCGCCAGCAGCTTTGTAGGAGGTTCACCCCTCCACTTT. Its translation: CASSFVGGSPLHF.

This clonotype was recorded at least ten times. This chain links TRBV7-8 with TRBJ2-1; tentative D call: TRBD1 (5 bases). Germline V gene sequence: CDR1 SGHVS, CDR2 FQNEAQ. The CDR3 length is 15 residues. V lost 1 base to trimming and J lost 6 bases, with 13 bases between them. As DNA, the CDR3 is TGTGCCAGCAGCTTAGAAGACTCAAGGGGCAATGAGCAGTTCTTC. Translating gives CASSLEDSRGNEQFF.

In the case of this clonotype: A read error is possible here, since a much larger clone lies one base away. The CDR3: CASKQQGSGELFF. CDR3 DNA sequence: TGCGCCAGCAAACAACAGGGCAGCGGGGAGCTGTTTTTT. The V gene is TRBV5-1, the J gene TRBJ2-2; tentatively, D is TRBD1 (6 bases). Trimming removed 6 bases at V and 7 bases at J, with 13 bases between. Per germline, CDR1 SGHRS and CDR2 YFSETQ. The CDR3 contains 13 residues.

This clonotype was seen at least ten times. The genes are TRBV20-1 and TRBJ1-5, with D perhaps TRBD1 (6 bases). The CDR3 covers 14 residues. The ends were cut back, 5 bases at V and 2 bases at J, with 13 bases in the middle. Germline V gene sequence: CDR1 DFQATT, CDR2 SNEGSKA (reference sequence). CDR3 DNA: TGCAGTGCTTGTGGACAGACGGGCAATCAGCCCCAGCATTTT. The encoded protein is CSACGQTGNQPQHF.

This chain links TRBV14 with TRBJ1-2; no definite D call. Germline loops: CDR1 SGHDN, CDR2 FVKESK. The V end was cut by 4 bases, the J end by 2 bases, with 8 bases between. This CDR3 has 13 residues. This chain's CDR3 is CASSLQLNYGYTF. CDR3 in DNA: TGTGCCAGCAGCCTTCAACTAAACTATGGCTACACCTTC. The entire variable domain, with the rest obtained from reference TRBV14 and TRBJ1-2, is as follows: EAGVTQFPSHSVIEKGQTVTLRCDPISGHDNLYWYRRVMGKEIKFLLHFVKESKQDESGMPNNRFLAERTGGTYSTLKVQPAELEDSGVYFCASSLQLNYGYTFGSGTRLTVV.

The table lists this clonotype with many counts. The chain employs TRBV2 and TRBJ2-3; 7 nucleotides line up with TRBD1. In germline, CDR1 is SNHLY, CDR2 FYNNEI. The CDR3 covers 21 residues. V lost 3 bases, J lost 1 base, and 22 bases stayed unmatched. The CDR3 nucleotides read TGTGCCAGCAGTGATACCCGCCCCACCTTCACACAGGGGATCGGCACAGATACGCAGTATTTT. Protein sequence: CASSDTRPTFTQGIGTDTQYF.

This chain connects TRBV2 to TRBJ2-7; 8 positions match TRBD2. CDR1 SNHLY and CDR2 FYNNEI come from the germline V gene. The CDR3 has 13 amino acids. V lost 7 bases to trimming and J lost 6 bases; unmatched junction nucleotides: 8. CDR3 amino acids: CASKREGALEQYF. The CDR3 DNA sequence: TGTGCCAGCAAACGGGAGGGAGCGCTCGAGCAGTACTTC.

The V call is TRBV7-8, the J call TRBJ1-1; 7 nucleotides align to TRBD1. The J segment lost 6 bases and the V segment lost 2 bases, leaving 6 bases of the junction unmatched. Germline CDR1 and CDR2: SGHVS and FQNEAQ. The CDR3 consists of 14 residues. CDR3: CASSLTRGLAEAFF. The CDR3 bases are TGTGCCAGCAGCTTAACTAGGGGGCTAGCTGAAGCTTTCTTT.

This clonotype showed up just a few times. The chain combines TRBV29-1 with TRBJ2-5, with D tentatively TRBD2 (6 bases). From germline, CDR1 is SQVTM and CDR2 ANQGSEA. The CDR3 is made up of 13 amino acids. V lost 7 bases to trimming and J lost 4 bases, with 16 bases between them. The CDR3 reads CSGARGSRETQYF. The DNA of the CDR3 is TGCAGCGGGGCGCGGGGTTCGAGAGAGACCCAGTACTTC.